This T cell receptor beta chain was retrieved from a study of STAT5B mutations in CD4+ large granular lymphocyte leukemia. On this clone: What it recognizes is unknown.

Study-wide results and limits: TRBV06-family usage was enriched in top patient clones (8/27) versus controls (2/35).

The CDR3 is 22 residues long. The germline CDR1 and CDR2 sequences are SGHRS and YFSETQ. The V gene end was trimmed by 0 bases and the J gene end by 0 bases; junction bases not matched to a gene: 20. The method was immunoSEQ multiplex PCR; TCRdb's version includes in-frame clones alone and lacks a portion of them. The table lists some 20,000 clones, around 79% of them singletons, with over 0.4% in the top ten. This TCR came from a human donor in good health. Sequencing was done on a sample of CD4+ T cells from blood buffy coats. The V and J genes are TRBV5-1 and TRBJ2-3, with 9 bases lining up with TRBD2. CDR3 nucleotide sequence: TGCGCCAGCAGCTTGGGAGGTCCAGCGGGAGGCCACACAAATCCTAGCACAGATACGCAGTATTTT. Translating it yields CASSLGGPAGGHTNPSTDTQYF.